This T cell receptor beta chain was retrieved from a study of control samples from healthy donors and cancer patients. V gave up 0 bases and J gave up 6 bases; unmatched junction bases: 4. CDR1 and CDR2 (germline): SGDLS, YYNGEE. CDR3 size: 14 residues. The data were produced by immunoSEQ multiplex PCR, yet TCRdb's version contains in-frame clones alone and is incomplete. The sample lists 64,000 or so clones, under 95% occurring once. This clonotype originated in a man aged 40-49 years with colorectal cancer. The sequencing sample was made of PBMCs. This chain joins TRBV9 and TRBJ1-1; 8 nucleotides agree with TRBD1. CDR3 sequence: CASSVGIQGAEAFF. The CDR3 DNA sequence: TGTGCCAGCAGCGTAGGGATACAGGGGGCTGAAGCTTTCTTT.